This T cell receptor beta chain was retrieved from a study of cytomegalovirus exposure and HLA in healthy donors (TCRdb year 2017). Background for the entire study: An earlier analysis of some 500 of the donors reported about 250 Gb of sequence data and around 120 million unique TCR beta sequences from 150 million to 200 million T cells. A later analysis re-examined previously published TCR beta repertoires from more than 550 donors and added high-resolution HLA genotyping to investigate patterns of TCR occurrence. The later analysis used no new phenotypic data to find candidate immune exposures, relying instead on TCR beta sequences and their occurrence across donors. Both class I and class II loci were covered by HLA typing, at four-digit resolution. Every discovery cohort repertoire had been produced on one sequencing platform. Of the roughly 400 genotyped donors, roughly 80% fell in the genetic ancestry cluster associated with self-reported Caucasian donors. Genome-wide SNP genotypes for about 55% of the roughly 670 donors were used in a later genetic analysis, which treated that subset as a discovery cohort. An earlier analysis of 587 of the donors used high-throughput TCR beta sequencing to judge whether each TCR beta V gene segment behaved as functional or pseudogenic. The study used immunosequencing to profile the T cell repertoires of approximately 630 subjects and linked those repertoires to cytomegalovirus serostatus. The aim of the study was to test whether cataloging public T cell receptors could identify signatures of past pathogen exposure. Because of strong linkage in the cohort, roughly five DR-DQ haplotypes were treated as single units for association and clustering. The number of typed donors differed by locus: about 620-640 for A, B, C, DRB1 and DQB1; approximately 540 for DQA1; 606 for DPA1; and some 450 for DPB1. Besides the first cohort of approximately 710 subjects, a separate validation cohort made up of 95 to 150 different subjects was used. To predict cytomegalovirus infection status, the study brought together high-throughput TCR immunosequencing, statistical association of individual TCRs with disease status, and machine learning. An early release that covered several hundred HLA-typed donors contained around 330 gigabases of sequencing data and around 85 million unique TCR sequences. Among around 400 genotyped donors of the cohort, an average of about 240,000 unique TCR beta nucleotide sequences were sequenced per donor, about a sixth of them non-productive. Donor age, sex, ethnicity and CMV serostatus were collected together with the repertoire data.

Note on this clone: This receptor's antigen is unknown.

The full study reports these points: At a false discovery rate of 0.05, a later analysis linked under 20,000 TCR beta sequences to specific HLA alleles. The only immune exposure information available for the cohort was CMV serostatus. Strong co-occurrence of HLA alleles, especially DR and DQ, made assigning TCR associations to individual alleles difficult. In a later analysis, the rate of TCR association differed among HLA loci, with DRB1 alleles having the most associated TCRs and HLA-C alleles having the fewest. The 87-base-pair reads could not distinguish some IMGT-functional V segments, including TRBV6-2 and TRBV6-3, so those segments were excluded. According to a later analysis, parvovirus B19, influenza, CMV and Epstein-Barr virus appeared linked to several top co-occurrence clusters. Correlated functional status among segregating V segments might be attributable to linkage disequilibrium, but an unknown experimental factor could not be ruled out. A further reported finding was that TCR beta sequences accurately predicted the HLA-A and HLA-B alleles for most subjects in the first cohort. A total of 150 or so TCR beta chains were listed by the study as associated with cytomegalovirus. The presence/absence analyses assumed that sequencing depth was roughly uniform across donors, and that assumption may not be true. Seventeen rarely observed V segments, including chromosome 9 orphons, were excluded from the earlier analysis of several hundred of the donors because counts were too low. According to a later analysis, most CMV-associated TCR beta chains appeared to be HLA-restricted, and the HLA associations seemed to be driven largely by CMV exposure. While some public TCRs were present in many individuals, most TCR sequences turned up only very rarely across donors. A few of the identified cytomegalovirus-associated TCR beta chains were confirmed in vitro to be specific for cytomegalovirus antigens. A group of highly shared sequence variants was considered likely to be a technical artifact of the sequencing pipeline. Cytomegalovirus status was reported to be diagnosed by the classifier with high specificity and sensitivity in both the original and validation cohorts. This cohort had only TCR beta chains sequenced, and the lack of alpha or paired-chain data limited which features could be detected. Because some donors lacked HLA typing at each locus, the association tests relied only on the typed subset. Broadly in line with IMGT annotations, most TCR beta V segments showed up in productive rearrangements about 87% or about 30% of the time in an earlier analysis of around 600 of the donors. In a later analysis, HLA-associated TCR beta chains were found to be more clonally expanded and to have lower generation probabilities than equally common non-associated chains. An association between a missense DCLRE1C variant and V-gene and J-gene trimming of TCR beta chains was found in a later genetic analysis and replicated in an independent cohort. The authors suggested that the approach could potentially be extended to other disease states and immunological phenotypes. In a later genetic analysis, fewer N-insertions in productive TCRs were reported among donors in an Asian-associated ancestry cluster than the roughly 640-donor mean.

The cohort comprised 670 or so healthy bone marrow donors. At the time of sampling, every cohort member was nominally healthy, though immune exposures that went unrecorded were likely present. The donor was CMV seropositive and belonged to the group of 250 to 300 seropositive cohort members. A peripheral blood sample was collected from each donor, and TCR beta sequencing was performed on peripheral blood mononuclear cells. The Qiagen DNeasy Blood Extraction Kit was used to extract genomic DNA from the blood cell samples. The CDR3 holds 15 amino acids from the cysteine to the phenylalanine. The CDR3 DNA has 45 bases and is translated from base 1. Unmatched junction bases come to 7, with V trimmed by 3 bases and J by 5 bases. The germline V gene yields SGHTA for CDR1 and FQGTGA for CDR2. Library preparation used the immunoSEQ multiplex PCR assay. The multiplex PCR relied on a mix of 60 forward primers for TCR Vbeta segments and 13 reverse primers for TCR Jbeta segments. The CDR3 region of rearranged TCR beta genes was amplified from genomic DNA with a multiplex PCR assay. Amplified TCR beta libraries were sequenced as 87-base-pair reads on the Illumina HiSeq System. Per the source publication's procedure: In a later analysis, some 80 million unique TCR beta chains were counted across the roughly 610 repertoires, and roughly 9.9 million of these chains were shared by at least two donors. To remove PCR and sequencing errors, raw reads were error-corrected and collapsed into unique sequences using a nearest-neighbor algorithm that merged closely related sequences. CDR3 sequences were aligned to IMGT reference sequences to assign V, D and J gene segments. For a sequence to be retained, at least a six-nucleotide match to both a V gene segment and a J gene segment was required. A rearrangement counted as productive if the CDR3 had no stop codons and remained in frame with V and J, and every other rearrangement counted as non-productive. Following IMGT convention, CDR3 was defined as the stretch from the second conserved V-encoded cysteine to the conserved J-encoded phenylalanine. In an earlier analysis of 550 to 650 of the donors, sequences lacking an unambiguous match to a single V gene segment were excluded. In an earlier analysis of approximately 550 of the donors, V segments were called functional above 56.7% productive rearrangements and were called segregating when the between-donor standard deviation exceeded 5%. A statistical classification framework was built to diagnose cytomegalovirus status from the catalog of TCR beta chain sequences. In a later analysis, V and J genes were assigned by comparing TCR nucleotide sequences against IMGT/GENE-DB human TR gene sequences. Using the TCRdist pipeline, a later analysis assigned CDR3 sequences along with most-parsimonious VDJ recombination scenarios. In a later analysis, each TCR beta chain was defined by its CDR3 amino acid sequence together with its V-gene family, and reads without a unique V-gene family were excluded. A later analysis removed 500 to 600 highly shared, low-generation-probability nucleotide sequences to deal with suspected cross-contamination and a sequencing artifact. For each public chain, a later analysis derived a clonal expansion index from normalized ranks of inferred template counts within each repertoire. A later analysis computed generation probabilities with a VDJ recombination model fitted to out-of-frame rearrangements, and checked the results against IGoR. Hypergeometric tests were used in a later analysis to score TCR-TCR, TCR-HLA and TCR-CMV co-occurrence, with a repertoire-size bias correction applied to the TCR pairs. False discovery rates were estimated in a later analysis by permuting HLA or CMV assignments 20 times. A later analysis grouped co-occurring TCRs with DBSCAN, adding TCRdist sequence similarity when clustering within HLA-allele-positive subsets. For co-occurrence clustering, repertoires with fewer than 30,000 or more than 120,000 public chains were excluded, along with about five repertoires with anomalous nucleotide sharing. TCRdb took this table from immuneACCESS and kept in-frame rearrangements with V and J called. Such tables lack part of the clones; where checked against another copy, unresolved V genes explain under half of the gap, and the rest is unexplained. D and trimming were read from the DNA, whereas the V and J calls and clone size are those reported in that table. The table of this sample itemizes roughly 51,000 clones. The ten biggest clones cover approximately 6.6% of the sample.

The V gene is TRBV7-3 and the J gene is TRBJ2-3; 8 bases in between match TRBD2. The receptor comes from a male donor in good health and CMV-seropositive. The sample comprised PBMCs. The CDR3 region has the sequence CASSLAGGPRDTQYF. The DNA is TGTGCCAGCAGCTTGGCGGGGGGCCCTCGAGATACGCAGTATTTT.